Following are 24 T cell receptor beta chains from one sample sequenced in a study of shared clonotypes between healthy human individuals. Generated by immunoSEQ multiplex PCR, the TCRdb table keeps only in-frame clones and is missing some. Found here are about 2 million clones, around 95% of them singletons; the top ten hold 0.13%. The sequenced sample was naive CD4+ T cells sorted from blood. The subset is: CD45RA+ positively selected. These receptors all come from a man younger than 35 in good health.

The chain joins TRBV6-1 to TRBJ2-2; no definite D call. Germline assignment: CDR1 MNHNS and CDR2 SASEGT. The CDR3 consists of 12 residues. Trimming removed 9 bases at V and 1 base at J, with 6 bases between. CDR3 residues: CASEQNTGELFF. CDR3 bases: TGTGCCAGTGAACAGAACACCGGGGAGCTGTTTTTT.

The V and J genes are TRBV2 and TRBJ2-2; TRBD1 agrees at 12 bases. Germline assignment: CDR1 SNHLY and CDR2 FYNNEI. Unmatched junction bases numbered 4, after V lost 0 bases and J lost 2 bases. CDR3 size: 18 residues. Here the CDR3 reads CASSEASGQGANTGELFF. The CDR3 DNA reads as TGTGCCAGCAGTGAAGCTTCGGGACAGGGGGCTAACACCGGGGAGCTGTTTTTT. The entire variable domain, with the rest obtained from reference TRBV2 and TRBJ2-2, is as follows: EPEVTQTPSHQVTQMGQEVILRCVPISNHLYFYWYRQILGQKVEFLVSFYNNEISEKSEIFDDQFSVERPDGSNFTLKIRSTKLEDSAMYFCASSEASGQGANTGELFFGEGSRLTVL.

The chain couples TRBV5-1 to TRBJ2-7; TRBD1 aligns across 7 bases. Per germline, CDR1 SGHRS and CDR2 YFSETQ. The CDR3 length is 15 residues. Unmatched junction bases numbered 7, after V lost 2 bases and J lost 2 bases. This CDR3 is CASSFTPGTAYEQYF. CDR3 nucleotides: TGCGCCAGCAGCTTTACGCCCGGGACAGCCTACGAGCAGTACTTC.

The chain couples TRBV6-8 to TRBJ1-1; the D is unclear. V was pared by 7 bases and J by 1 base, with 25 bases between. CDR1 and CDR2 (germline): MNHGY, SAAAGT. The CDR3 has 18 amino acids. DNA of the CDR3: TGTGCCAGCACTTTCAAGGTCGGCAACGGGAGTCAGAACACTGAAGCTTTCTTT. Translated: CASTFKVGNGSQNTEAFF.

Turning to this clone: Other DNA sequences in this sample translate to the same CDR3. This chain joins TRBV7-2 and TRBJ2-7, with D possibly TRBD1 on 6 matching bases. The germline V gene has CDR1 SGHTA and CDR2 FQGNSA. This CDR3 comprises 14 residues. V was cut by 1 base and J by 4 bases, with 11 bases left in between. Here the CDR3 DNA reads TGTGCCAGCAGCTTAGAACAGGGCCCTTACGAGCAGTACTTC. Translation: CASSLEQGPYEQYF.

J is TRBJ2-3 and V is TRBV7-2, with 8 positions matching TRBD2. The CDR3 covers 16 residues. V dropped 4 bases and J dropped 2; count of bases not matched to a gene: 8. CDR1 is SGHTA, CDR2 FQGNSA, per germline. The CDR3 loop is CASSSGRGGPTDTQYF. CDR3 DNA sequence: TGTGCCAGCAGCTCAGGCCGGGGGGGACCCACAGATACGCAGTATTTT.

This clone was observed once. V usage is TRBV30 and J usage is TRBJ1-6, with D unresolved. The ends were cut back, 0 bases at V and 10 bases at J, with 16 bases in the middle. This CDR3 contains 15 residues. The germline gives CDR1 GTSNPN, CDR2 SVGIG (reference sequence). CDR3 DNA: TGTGCCTGGAGTGTATCCCGGGGTATCAGCTCACCCCTCCACTTT. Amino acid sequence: CAWSVSRGISSPLHF.

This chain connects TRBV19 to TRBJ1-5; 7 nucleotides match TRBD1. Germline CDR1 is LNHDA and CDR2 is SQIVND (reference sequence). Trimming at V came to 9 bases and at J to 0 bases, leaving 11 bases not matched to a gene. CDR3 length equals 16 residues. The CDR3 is CASRSRDSLSNQPQHF. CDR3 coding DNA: TGTGCCAGCAGATCCCGGGACAGCCTTAGCAATCAGCCCCAGCATTTT.

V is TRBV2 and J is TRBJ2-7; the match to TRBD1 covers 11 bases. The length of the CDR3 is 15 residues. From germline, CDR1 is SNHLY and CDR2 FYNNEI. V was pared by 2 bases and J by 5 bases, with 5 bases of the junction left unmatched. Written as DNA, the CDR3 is TGTGCCAGCAGTGAAATCAGGACAGGGGGCGACGAGCAGTACTTC. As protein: CASSEIRTGGDEQYF.

The CDR3 sequence is CASSEFSGQLNTEAFF. The DNA of the CDR3 is TGTGCCAGCAGTGAATTTTCGGGACAGTTGAACACTGAAGCTTTCTTT. The gene calls are TRBV6-1 and TRBJ1-1, with 7 nucleotides matching TRBD1. With 2 bases clipped from V and 0 bases from J, the junction kept 6 bases outside the gene matches. CDR3 length equals 16 residues. Germline lookup yields CDR1 MNHNS and CDR2 SASEGT.

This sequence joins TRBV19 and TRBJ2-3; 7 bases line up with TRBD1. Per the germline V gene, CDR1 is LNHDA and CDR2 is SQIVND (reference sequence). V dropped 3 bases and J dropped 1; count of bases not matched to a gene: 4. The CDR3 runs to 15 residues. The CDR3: CASSITGERTDTQYF. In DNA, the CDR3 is TGTGCCAGTAGTATTACAGGGGAACGCACAGATACGCAGTATTTT.

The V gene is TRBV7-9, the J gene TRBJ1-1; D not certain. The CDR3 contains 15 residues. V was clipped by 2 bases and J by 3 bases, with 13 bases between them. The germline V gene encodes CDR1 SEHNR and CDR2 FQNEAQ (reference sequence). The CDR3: CASSLRTQADTEAFF. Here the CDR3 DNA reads TGTGCCAGCAGCTTAAGGACTCAGGCGGACACTGAAGCTTTCTTT.

CDR3 bases: TGTGCCAGCAGTGAAGAGGTAACCCTATCGCTTAATTCACCCCTCCACTTT. Translation gives CASSEEVTLSLNSPLHF. The chain is built from TRBV6-1 and TRBJ1-6, with D unclear. The CDR3 length is 17 residues. Trimming removed 1 base at V and 6 bases at J, with 16 bases between. CDR1 is MNHNS, CDR2 SASEGT, per germline.

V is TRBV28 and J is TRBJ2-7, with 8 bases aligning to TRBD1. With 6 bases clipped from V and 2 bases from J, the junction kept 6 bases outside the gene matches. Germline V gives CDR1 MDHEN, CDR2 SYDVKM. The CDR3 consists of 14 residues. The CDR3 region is CASRGDRRTYEQYF. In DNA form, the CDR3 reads TGTGCCAGCAGGGGGGACAGGCGTACCTACGAGCAGTACTTC.

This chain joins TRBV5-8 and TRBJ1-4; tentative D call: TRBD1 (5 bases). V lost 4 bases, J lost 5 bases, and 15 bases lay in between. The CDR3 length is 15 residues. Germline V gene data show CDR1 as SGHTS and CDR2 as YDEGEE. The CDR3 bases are TGTGCCAGCAGCCCCGGGGGTAGGGGCAATGAAAAACTGTTTTTT. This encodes CASSPGGRGNEKLFF.

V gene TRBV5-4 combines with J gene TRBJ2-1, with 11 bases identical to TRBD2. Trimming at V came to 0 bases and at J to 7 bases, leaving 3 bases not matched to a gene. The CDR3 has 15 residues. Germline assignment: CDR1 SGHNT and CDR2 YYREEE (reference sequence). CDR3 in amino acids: CASSLALAGVNEQFF. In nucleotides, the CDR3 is TGTGCCAGCAGCTTGGCACTAGCGGGAGTAAATGAGCAGTTCTTC.

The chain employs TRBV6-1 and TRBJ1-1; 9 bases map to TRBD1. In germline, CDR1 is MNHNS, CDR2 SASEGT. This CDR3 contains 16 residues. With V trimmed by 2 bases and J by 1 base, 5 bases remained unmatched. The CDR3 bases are TGTGCCAGCAGTGAAAGGCCGGACAGGGGGAACACTGAAGCTTTCTTT. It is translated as CASSERPDRGNTEAFF.

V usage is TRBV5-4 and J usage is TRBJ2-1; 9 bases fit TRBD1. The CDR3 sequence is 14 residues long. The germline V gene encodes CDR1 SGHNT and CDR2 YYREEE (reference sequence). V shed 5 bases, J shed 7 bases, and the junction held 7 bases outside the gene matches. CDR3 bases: TGTGCCAGCAGTTCACGGACAGGGGTTAATGAGCAGTTCTTC. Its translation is CASSSRTGVNEQFF. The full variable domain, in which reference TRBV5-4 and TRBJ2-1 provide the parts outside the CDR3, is ETGVTQSPTHLIKTRGQQVTLRCSSQSGHNTVSWYQQALGQGPQFIFQYYREEENGRGNFPPRFSGLQFPNYSSELNVNALELDDSALYLCASSSRTGVNEQFFGPGTRLTVL.

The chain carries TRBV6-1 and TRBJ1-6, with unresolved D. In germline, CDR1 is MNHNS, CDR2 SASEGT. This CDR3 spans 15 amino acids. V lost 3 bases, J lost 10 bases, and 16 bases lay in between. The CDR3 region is CASSDGMRVISPLHF. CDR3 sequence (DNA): TGTGCCAGCAGTGATGGTATGCGGGTTATCTCACCCCTCCACTTT.

The DNA for the CDR3 is TGTGCCAGCAGTGATGTGACAGATACGCAGTATTTT. Amino acids: CASSDVTDTQYF. The J gene is TRBJ2-3, the V gene TRBV25-1; D is unresolved. The CDR3 sequence is 12 residues long. CDR1 is MGHDK, CDR2 SYGVNS, per germline. Trimming removed 3 bases from V and 3 bases from J, with 4 bases in between.

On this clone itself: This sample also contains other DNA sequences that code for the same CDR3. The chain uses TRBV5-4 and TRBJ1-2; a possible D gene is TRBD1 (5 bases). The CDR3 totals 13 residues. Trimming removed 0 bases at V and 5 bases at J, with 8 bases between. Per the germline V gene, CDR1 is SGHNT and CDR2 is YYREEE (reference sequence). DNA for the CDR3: TGTGCCAGCAGCTTGGGGGAGGGGTATGGCTACACCTTC. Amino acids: CASSLGEGYGYTF.

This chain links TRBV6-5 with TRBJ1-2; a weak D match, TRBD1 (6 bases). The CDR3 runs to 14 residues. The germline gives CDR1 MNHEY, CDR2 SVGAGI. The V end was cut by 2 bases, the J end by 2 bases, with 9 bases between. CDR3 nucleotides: TGTGCCAGCAGTTACGTACAGGGAAACTATGGCTACACCTTC. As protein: CASSYVQGNYGYTF.

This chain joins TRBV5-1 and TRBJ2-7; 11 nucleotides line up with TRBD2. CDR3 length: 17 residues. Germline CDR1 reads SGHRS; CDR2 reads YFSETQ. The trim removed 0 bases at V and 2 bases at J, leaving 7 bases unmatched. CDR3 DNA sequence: TGCGCCAGCAGCTTGGTAGGGGGGACTAGCGGACCCTACGAGCAGTACTTC. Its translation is CASSLVGGTSGPYEQYF.

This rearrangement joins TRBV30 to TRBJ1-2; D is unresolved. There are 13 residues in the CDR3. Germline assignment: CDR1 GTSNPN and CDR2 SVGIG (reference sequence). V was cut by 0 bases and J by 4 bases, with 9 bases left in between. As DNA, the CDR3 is TGTGCCTGGAGTGTGAACCCCACCTATGGCTACACCTTC. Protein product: CAWSVNPTYGYTF.